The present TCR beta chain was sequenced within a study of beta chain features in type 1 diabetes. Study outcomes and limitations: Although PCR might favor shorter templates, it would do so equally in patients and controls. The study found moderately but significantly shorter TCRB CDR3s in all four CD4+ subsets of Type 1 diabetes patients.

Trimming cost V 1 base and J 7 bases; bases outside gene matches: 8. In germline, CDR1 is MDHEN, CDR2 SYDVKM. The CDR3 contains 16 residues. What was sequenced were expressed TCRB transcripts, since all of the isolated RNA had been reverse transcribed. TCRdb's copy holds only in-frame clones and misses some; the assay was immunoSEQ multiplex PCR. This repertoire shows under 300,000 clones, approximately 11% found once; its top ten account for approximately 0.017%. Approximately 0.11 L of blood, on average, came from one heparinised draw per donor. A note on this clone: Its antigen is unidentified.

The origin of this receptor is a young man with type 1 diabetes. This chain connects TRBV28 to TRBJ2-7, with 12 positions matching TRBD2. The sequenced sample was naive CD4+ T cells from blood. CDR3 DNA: TGTGCCAGCAGTTTATTTCTAGCGGGGGGGCCTGGAGAGCAGTACTTC. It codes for CASSLFLAGGPGEQYF.